Following are 29 T cell receptor beta chains from one sample sequenced in a study of T cells after yellow fever vaccination. TCRdb reprocessed the 5' RACE reads with MiXCR, giving one entry per CDR3 protein. The sample has some 120,000 distinct CDR3 sequences, 12% to 15% seen once. Sequences were derived from CD8+ T cells sorted from PBMCs, sampled 5 days after the yellow fever booster vaccination. Receptor source: a young man who received the YFV17D yellow fever vaccine.

The J gene is TRBJ1-4, the V gene TRBV6-6, with 7 positions matching TRBD1. CDR1 is MNHNY, CDR2 SVGAGI, per germline (reference sequence). Trimming cost V 2 bases and J 0 bases; bases outside gene matches: 12. CDR3 length equals 19 residues. Here the CDR3 DNA reads TGTGCCAGCAGTTACGGGCCTCCGGGACAGCTTGCAACTAATGAAAAACTGTTTTTT. It codes for CASSYGPPGQLATNEKLFF.

The chain combines TRBV2 with TRBJ1-6, with D possibly being TRBD1 (5 bases). The CDR3 is 11 amino acids. The V and J ends lost 7 bases and 14 bases respectively, with 12 bases between them. Germline lookup yields CDR1 SNHLY and CDR2 FYNNEI. CDR3 protein: CASKEGVSLHF. The CDR3 bases are TGTGCCAGCAAAGAAGGGGTATCCCTCCACTTT.

This clonotype was counted between two and nine times. The V and J genes are TRBV6-5 and TRBJ2-1; 9 nucleotides line up with TRBD2. V was pared by 2 bases and J by 6 bases, with 5 bases of the junction left unmatched. The CDR3 is 15 amino acids. Germline V gives CDR1 MNHEY, CDR2 SVGAGI. The CDR3 nucleotides are TGTGCCAGCAGTTACGGTAGCGGGGGTGGCAATGAGCAGTTCTTC. It translates to CASSYGSGGGNEQFF.

This clonotype turned up a few times. The chain carries TRBV4-2 and TRBJ2-3; 9 bases fit TRBD1. The CDR3 spans 20 residues. V shed 0 bases and J 2 bases; nucleotides not matched to a gene: 15. Germline V gives CDR1 LGHNA, CDR2 YNFKEQ. In nucleotides, the CDR3 is TGTGCCAGCAGCCAAGATAATGGGGCTTGGGGACAGGGCCCCACAGATACGCAGTATTTT. This gives the protein CASSQDNGAWGQGPTDTQYF.

The CDR3 DNA sequence: TGTGCCAGTCAGATAGCCGGGCCCTCCTACGAGCAGTACGTC. This translates into CASQIAGPSYEQYV. V and J are TRBV6-1 and TRBJ2-7; no clear D. The CDR3 runs to 14 residues. Per germline, CDR1 MNHNS and CDR2 SASEGT. V was shortened by 9 bases and J by 0 bases, with 15 bases between the two germline ends.

The chain couples TRBV5-1 to TRBJ1-1, with a possible D match to TRBD1 (6 bases). V lost 0 bases, J lost 1 base, and 13 bases lay in between. CDR1 and CDR2 (germline): SGHRS, YFSETQ. CDR3 size: 16 residues. Written as DNA, the CDR3 is TGCGCCAGCAGCTTGGGCTACAGGGCGCCGAACACTGAAGCTTTCTTT. Encoded protein: CASSLGYRAPNTEAFF. The full variable domain, in which reference TRBV5-1 and TRBJ1-1 provide the parts outside the CDR3, is KAGVTQTPRYLIKTRGQQVTLSCSPISGHRSVSWYQQTPGQGLQFLFEYFSETQRNKGNFPGRFSGRQFSNSRSEMNVSTLELGDSALYLCASSLGYRAPNTEAFFGQGTRLTVV.

The sample holds a few counts of this clonotype. The rearrangement joins TRBV4-1 to TRBJ2-1; D is undetermined. The germline CDR1 and CDR2 sequences are MGHRA and YSYEKL. V was pared by 1 base and J by 3 bases, with 7 bases between. The CDR3 is made up of 14 amino acids. This chain's CDR3 is CASSQGAIYNEQFF. CDR3 coding DNA: TGCGCCAGCAGCCAAGGGGCCATCTACAATGAGCAGTTCTTC.

The chain is built from TRBV20-1 and TRBJ2-7; D is perhaps TRBD2 (6 bases). The germline CDR1 and CDR2 sequences are DFQATT and SNEGSKA (reference sequence). CDR3 length: 12 amino acids. V lost 7 bases and J lost 1, with 11 bases in between. The DNA for the CDR3 is TGCAGTGTCGGGAGTCAGTCCTACGAGCAGTACTTC. Translated, it gives CSVGSQSYEQYF.

This clonotype was detected a few times. The chain has TRBV7-9 and TRBJ2-3, with D possibly being TRBD1 or TRBD2 (6 bases each). The CDR3 has 17 amino acids. V gave up 0 bases and J gave up 2 bases, with 15 bases separating them. Germline V gene sequence: CDR1 SEHNR, CDR2 FQNEAQ (reference sequence). CDR3 loop: CASSLAGRRDNTDTQYF. The CDR3 DNA is TGTGCCAGCAGCTTAGCAGGGAGGAGGGACAACACAGATACGCAGTATTTT.

This clonotype appeared many times. The chain combines TRBV4-3 with TRBJ2-1; TRBD2 might be the D (5 bases). Germline V gene sequence: CDR1 LGHNA, CDR2 YSLEER. V lost 0 bases to trimming and J lost 5 bases, with 11 bases between them. There are 15 residues in the CDR3. CDR3 sequence (DNA): TGCGCCAGCAGCCAAGATCTACTAGGCCACAATGAGCAGTTCTTC. It specifies CASSQDLLGHNEQFF.

The V gene is TRBV6-2 or TRBV6-3, the J gene TRBJ2-1, with TRBD2 matching over 10 bases. Trimming took 6 bases from V and 4 from J; bases not matched to a gene: 6. The length of the CDR3 is 15 residues. Germline V lookup: CDR1 MNHEY, CDR2 SVGEGT. CDR3 nucleotide sequence: TGTGCCAGCAGCGATACTAGCGGGGAGTACAATGAGCAGTTCTTC. This sequence encodes CASSDTSGEYNEQFF.

This clonotype was counted only a few times. The genes are TRBV27 and TRBJ2-1, with D possibly being TRBD1 (6 bases). CDR1 and CDR2 (germline): MNHEY, SMNVEV (reference sequence). Trimming left V 1 base short and J 3 bases short, with 19 bases between. CDR3 length: 18 amino acids. The CDR3 reads CASSLYFVQGTVYNEQFF. The CDR3 DNA is TGTGCCAGCAGTTTATATTTCGTCCAGGGGACGGTCTACAATGAGCAGTTCTTC.

This clonotype was detected only a few times. The J gene is TRBJ1-4, the V gene TRBV4-1, with 8 bases matching TRBD1. Per the germline V gene, CDR1 is MGHRA and CDR2 is YSYEKL. The CDR3 extends over 18 amino acids. The junction had 12 bases not matched to a gene; V was cut back by 6 bases and J by 0 bases. CDR3 region: CASRGSYRGLATNEKLFF. The CDR3 coding sequence is TGCGCCAGCAGAGGAAGCTACAGGGGGTTGGCAACTAATGAAAAACTGTTTTTT.

This clonotype showed up just once. The chain links TRBV12-3 or TRBV12-4 to TRBJ2-7; D may be TRBD2 (6 bases). V was shortened by 4 bases and J by 7 bases, with 14 bases between the two germline ends. This CDR3 spans 13 amino acids. The CDR3 DNA reads as TGTGCCAGCAGTTGGAGGGGATCGGGGGAGCAGTACTTC. Translation gives CASSWRGSGEQYF.

The chain combines TRBV13 with TRBJ1-2; possible D gene TRBD1, 5 bases. The length of the CDR3 is 12 residues. With 4 bases removed from V and 7 bases from J, the gap between germline ends came to 10 bases. Looked up from germline, CDR1 is PRHDT and CDR2 is FYEKMQ (reference sequence). The CDR3 DNA is TGTGCCAGCAGCTCTGGGACGGCTGGCTACACCTTC. This encodes CASSSGTAGYTF.

This clonotype appeared a few times. CDR3 in DNA: TGTGCCAGCAGTTGGTCCCGCCCGGGACAGGGGGACACCGGGGAGCTGTTTTTT. Protein: CASSWSRPGQGDTGELFF. The chain employs TRBV7-2 and TRBJ2-2; TRBD1 aligns across 11 bases. This CDR3 spans 18 amino acids. The V and J ends lost 6 bases and 3 bases, in that order; junction bases with no gene match: 12. The germline gives CDR1 SGHTA, CDR2 FQGNSA.

This clonotype has just a few counts. This rearrangement joins TRBV6-5 to TRBJ2-2, with TRBD2 matching over 12 bases. J lost 1 base, V lost 4 bases, and 7 bases had no gene match. The CDR3 length is 18 residues. Germline V lookup: CDR1 MNHEY, CDR2 SVGAGI. The CDR3 protein is CASSLSSGGAWNTGELFF. CDR3 DNA sequence: TGTGCCAGCAGTTTGTCTAGCGGGGGGGCCTGGAACACCGGGGAGCTGTTTTTT.

This clonotype was detected ten times or more. This chain connects TRBV15 to TRBJ2-3; weak D call: TRBD2 (6 bases). CDR1 is LNHNV and CDR2 is YYDKDF in the germline V gene (reference sequence). The length of the CDR3 is 16 residues. The V and J ends lost 1 base and 8 bases respectively, with 19 bases between them. This chain's CDR3 is CATSRGPGAGLVTQYF. Written as DNA, the CDR3 is TGTGCCACCAGCAGAGGTCCGGGCGCGGGGTTAGTTACGCAGTATTTT.

This chain uses TRBV12-3 or TRBV12-4 with TRBJ1-5; possible D gene TRBD1, 6 bases. There are 18 residues in the CDR3. Trimming took 3 bases from V and 0 from J, leaving 18 bases between them. CDR3: CASSFGWAGDRSNQPQHF. In nucleotides, the CDR3 is TGTGCCAGCAGTTTTGGATGGGCAGGGGATCGTAGCAATCAGCCCCAGCATTTT.

This clonotype has a single count. The CDR3 loop is CASSVGLAVGTDTQYF. CDR3 sequence (DNA): TGTGCCAGCAGCGTGGGACTAGCGGTGGGCACAGATACGCAGTATTTT. The J gene is TRBJ2-3, the V gene TRBV9; 11 bases match TRBD2. CDR1 is SGDLS, CDR2 YYNGEE, per germline. The CDR3 length is 16 residues. The junction had 3 bases not matched to a gene; V was cut back by 2 bases and J by 1 base.

This clonotype has only a few counts. The chain has TRBV12-3 or TRBV12-4 and TRBJ2-3, with 7 bases lining up with TRBD1. Germline trimming cut 5 bases from V and 5 bases from J; bases unmatched to any gene: 4. The CDR3 totals 13 residues. DNA for the CDR3: TGTGCCAGCAGTCTACAGGGGATAGATACGCAGTATTTT. Translated: CASSLQGIDTQYF.

The DNA of the CDR3 is TGTGCCAGCAGTTTAATCCTAGCGGGGGGTCCAGGCGATACGCAGTATTTT. Its protein product is CASSLILAGGPGDTQYF. The V gene is TRBV27, the J gene TRBJ2-3, with 11 nucleotides matching TRBD2. Per the germline V gene, CDR1 is MNHEY and CDR2 is SMNVEV (reference sequence). Trimming cost V 2 bases and J 6 bases; bases outside gene matches: 10. The CDR3 runs to 17 residues.

This clonotype was recorded a few times. The chain combines TRBV7-2 with TRBJ2-2; possible D gene TRBD2, 6 bases. The V and J ends lost 5 bases and 2 bases respectively, with 15 bases between them. The CDR3 covers 16 residues. Germline V gene sequence: CDR1 SGHTA, CDR2 FQGNSA. CDR3 amino acids: CASSPPQGGNTGELFF. The CDR3 DNA sequence: TGTGCCAGCAGCCCGCCGCAGGGAGGAAACACCGGGGAGCTGTTTTTT.

The chain has TRBV19 and TRBJ1-1; D gene unclear. Germline V CDR1 and CDR2: LNHDA, SQIVND (reference sequence). The CDR3 runs to 14 residues. V was pared by 8 bases and J by 1 base, with 14 bases between. CDR3 DNA sequence: TGTGCCAGTGACCACGGGAACCCGAACACTGAAGCTTTCTTT. Amino acid sequence: CASDHGNPNTEAFF.

The V gene is TRBV4-3, the J gene TRBJ2-7; TRBD1 matches at 9 bases. J was trimmed by 9 bases and V by 5 bases; bases with no gene match: 11. CDR3 length: 14 amino acids. Germline V lookup: CDR1 LGHNA, CDR2 YSLEER. The CDR3 coding sequence is TGCGCCAGCAGCACCGGGACAGGGAGATGGCGGCAGTACTTC. It encodes CASSTGTGRWRQYF.

This clonotype was detected a few times. The chain links TRBV4-2 to TRBJ1-5; D call uncertain. CDR1 and CDR2 from the germline V gene are LGHNA and YNFKEQ. The V end was cut by 1 base, the J end by 5 bases, with 12 bases between. This CDR3 is built from 15 residues. In nucleotides, the CDR3 is TGTGCCAGCAGCCAAGTGGTTGGGGAAGATCAGCCCCAGCATTTT. It yields the protein CASSQVVGEDQPQHF.

The chain joins TRBV7-6 to TRBJ2-6; D is uncertain. Per the germline V gene, CDR1 is SGHVS and CDR2 is FNYEAQ. CDR3 length equals 16 residues. V was trimmed by 1 base and J by 0 bases, leaving 7 bases between them. The CDR3 loop is CASSLDGRSGANVLTF. The CDR3 nucleotides read TGTGCCAGCAGCTTAGACGGTCGCTCTGGGGCCAACGTCCTGACTTTC.

The chain joins TRBV9 to TRBJ2-7; 8 nucleotides match TRBD2. The CDR3 covers 16 residues. V was pared by 0 bases and J by 2 bases, with 7 bases of the junction left unmatched. Germline assignment: CDR1 SGDLS and CDR2 YYNGEE. In DNA form, the CDR3 reads TGTGCCAGCAGCGTAGGCGCTAGCGGGTTCCCCTACGAGCAGTACTTC. It encodes CASSVGASGFPYEQYF.

The chain recombines TRBV4-2 with TRBJ1-1; 11 bases are a match to TRBD1. The CDR3 extends over 17 amino acids. Losses at the gene ends were 4 bases for V and 1 base for J; bases not matched to a gene: 8. Germline V gene sequence: CDR1 LGHNA, CDR2 YNFKEQ. CDR3 in amino acids: CASSPSDRGPENTEAFF. Written as DNA, the CDR3 is TGTGCCAGCAGCCCCTCGGACAGGGGGCCCGAGAACACTGAAGCTTTCTTT.